The following is a T cell receptor beta chain sequence with its context. The target antigen is unknown. This specimen belongs to a study of T cells in localized non-small cell lung cancer. Broader study findings: The study linked higher blood T cell density to longer overall survival. Uninvolved nearby lung showed the greatest T cell clonality, exceeding that found in tumor. Because researchers sequenced only one region of the tumor, heterogeneity is still possible.

Produced via immunoSEQ multiplex PCR; TCRdb's table is partial and in-frame only. The sample yields some 20,000 clones, over 80% seen once. There are 14 residues in the CDR3. Unmatched junction bases numbered 12, after V lost 7 bases and J lost 8 bases. The V gene's germline CDR1 is LNHDA and CDR2 SQIVND (reference sequence). Sequenced here: PBMCs, sampled before any cancer treatment. This TCR was sampled from a man aged 35-69 years with stage II squamous cell lung carcinoma. The chain uses TRBV19 and TRBJ1-2; 8 bases are a match to TRBD1. CDR3 protein: CASISAAGGAGYTF. In DNA form, the CDR3 reads TGTGCCAGTATTTCTGCGGCAGGGGGCGCAGGCTACACCTTC.